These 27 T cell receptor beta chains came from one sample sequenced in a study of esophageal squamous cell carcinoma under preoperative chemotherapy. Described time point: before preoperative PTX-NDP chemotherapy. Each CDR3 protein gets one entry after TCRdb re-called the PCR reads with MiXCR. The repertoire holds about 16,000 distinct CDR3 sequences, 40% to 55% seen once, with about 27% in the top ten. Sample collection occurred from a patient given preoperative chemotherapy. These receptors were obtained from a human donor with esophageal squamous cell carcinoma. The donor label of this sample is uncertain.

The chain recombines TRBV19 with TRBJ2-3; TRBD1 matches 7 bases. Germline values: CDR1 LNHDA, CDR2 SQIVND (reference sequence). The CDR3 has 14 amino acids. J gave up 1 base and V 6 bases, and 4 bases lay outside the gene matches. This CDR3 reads CASRLTGGTDTQYF. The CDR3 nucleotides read TGTGCCAGTAGACTCACAGGGGGCACAGATACGCAGTATTTT.

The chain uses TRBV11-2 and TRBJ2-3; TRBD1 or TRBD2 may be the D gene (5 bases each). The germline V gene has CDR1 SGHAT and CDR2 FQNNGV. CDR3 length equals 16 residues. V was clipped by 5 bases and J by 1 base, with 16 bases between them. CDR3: CASSIRLGERTDTQYF. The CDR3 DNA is TGTGCCAGCAGCATAAGATTAGGGGAGCGCACAGATACGCAGTATTTT.

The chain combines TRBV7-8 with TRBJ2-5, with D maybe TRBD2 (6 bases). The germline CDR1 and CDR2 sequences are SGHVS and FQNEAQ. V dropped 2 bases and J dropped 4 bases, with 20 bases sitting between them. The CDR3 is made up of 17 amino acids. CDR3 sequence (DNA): TGTGCCAGCAGCTTAAAAGCCCGTGGAGGGGAAGGAGAGACCCAGTACTTC. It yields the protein CASSLKARGGEGETQYF.

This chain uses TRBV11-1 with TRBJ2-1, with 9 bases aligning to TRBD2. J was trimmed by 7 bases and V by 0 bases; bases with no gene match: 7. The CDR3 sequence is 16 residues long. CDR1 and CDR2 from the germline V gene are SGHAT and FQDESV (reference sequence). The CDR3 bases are TGTGCCAGCAGCTTAGCGGGTAGCGGGAGAGGGAATGAGCAGTTCTTC. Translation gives CASSLAGSGRGNEQFF.

The CDR3 DNA follows: TGTGCCAGGGGCTTCGGGGGCCGAGACCCAGAGACCCAGTACTTC. Amino acid sequence: CARGFGGRDPETQYF. The chain carries TRBV7-8 and TRBJ2-5, with D perhaps being TRBD1 or TRBD2 (6 bases each). CDR3 length equals 15 residues. From germline, CDR1 is SGHVS and CDR2 FQNEAQ. V lost 9 bases and J lost 4, with 21 bases in between.

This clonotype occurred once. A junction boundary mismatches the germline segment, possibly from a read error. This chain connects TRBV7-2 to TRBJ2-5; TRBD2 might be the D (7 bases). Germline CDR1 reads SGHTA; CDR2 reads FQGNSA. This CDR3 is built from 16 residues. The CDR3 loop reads CASRAREGGSPETQYF. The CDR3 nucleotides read TGTGCCAGCAGGGCACGAGAGGGGGGGAGCCCAGAGACGCAGTACTTT.

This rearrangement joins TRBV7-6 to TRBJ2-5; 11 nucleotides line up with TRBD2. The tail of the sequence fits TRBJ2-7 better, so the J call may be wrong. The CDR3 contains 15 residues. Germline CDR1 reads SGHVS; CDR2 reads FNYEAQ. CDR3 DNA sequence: TGTGCCAGCAGGCCCACTAGCGGGAGTTTCCGCGAGCAGTACTTC. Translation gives CASRPTSGSFREQYF.

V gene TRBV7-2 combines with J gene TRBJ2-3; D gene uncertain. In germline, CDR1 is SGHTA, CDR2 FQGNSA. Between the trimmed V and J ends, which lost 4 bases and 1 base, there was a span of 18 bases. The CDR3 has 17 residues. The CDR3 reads CASSSPVPWQRTDTQYF. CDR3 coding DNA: TGTGCCAGCAGCTCCCCGGTCCCGTGGCAGCGCACAGATACGCAGTATTTT.

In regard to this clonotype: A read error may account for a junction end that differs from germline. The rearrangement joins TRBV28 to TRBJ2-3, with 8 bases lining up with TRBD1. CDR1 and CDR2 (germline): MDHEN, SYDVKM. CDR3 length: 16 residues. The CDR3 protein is CASSMPGQEYKDTQYF. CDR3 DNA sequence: TGTGCCAGCAGTATGCCGGGACAGGAGTACAAAGATACGCAGTATTTC. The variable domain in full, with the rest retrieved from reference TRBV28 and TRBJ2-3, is DVKVTQSSRYLVKRTGEKVFLECVQDMDHENMFWYRQDPGLGLRLIYFSYDVKMKEKGDIPEGYSVSREKKERFSLILESASTNQTSMYLCASSMPGQEYKDTQYFGPGTRLTVL.

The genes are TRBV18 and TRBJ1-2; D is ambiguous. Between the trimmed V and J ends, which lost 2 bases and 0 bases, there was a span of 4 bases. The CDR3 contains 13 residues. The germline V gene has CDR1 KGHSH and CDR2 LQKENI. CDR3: CASSPEANYGYTF. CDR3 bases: TGTGCCAGCTCACCAGAAGCTAACTATGGCTACACCTTC.

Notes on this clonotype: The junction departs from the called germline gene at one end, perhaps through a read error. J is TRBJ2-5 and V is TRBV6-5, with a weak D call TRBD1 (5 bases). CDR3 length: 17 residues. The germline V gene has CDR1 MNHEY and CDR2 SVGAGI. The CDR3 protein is CASSYSGGGLGQTTQHF. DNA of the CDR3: TGTGCCAGCAGTTACTCGGGCGGCGGTCTGGGGCAAACGACCCAGCACTTC.

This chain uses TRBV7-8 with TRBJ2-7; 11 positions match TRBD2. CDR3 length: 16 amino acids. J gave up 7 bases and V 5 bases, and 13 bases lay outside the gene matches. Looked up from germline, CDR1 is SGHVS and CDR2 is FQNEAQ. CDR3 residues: CASSPFSSGRKGEQYF. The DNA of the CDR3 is TGTGCCAGCAGCCCCTTTTCTAGCGGGAGGAAGGGTGAGCAGTACTTC.

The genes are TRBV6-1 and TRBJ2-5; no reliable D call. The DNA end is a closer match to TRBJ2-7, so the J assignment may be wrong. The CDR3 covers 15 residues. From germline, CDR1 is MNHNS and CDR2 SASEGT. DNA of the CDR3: TGTGCCAGCAGTGAAGACCCCTGGGGTCCCTACGAGCAGTACTTC. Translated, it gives CASSEDPWGPYEQYF.

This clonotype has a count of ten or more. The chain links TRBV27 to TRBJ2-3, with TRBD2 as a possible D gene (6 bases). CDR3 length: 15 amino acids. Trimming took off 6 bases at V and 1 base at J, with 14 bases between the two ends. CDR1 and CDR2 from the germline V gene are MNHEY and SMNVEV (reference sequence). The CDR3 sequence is CASSSGSGGTDTQYF. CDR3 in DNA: TGTGCCAGCAGCTCCGGGAGTGGGGGCACAGATACGCAGTATTTT.

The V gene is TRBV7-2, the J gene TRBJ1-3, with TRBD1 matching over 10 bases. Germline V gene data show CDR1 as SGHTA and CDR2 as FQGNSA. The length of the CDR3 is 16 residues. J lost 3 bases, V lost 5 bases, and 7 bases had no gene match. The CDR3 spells CASSPRTGGYGNTIYF. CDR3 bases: TGTGCCAGCAGCCCACGGACAGGGGGTTATGGAAACACCATATATTTT.

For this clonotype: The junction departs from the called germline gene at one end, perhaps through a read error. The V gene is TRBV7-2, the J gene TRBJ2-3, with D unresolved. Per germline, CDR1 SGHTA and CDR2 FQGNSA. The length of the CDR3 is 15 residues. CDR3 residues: CARGSRPSATDMQYF. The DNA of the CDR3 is TGTGCCCGCGGCTCAAGGCCTTCAGCCACAGATATGCAGTATTTT.

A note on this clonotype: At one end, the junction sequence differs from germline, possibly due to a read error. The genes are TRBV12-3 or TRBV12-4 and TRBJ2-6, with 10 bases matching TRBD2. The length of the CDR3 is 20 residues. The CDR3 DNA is TGTGCCAGCAGTCCACGAACCGGACTAGCGGCAGCTCCGGGGTCCAACGTGCTGTACTTC. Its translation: CASSPRTGLAAAPGSNVLYF.

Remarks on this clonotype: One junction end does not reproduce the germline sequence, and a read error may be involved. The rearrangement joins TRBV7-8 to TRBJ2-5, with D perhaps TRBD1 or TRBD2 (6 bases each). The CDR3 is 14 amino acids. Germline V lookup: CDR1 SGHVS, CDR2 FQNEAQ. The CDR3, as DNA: TGTGCGGGGGACGGGGGCCCGCTGGAAGATACCCAGTACTTC. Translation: CAGDGGPLEDTQYF. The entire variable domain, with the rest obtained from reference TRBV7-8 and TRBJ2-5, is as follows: GAGVSQSPRYKVAKRGQDVALRCDPISGHVSLFWYQQALGQGPEFLTYFQNEAQLDKSGLPSDRFFAERPEGSVSTLKIQRTQQEDSAVYLCAGDGGPLEDTQYFGPGTRLLVL.

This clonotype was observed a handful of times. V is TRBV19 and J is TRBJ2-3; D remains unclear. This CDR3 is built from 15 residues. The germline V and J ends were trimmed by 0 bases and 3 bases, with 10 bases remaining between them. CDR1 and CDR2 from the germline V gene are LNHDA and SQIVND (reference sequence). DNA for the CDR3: TGTGCCAGTAGTATAGATAATAGTGCGACAGATACGCAGTATTTT. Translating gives CASSIDNSATDTQYF.

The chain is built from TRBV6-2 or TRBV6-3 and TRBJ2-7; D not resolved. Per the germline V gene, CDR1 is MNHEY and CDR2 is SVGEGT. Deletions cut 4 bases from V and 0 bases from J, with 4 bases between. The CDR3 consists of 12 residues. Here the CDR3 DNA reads TGTGCCAGCAGTTTAAACTCCTACGAGCAGTACTTC. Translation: CASSLNSYEQYF.

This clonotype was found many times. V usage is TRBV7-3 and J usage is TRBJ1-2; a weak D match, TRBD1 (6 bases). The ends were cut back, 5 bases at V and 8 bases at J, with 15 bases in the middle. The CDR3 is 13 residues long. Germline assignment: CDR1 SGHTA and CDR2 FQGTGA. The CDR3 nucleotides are TGTGCCAGCAGCGAAGAAGGGGGGATAGGCTACACCTTC. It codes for CASSEEGGIGYTF.

The CDR3 region is CASSEELQGYEQYF. In DNA, the CDR3 is TGTGCCAGCAGTGAAGAGTTACAGGGTTACGAGCAGTACTTC. The gene calls are TRBV6-1 and TRBJ2-4, with TRBD1 as a possible D gene (6 bases). TRBJ2-7 explains the end of the DNA better; the J call may be wrong. Germline assignment: CDR1 MNHNS and CDR2 SASEGT. The CDR3 consists of 14 residues.

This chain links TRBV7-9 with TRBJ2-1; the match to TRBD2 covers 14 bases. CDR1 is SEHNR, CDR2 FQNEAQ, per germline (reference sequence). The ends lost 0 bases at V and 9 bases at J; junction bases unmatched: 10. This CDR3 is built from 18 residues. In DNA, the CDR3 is TGTGCCAGCAGCTTAGCGGGAGAGGGACTAGCGGGAGTTAGTGAGCAGTTCTTC. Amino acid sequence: CASSLAGEGLAGVSEQFF.

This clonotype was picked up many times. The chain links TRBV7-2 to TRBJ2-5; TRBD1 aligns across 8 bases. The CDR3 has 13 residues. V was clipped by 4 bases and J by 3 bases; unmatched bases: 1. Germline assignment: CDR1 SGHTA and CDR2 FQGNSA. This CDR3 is CASSSTGEETQYF. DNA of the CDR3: TGTGCCAGCAGCTCGACAGGGGAAGAGACCCAGTACTTC.

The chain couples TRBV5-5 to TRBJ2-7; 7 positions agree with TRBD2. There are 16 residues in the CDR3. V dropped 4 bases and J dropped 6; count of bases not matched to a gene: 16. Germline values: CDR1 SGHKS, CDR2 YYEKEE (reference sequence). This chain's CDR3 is CASSPEREALGIEQYF. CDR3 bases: TGTGCCAGCAGCCCCGAACGGGAGGCCCTCGGCATCGAGCAGTACTTC.

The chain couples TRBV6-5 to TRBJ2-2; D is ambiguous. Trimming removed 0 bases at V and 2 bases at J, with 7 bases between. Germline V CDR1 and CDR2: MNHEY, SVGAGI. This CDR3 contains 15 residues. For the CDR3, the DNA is TGTGCCAGCAGTTACTCGATACGAAACACCGGGGAGCTGTTTTTT. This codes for CASSYSIRNTGELFF.

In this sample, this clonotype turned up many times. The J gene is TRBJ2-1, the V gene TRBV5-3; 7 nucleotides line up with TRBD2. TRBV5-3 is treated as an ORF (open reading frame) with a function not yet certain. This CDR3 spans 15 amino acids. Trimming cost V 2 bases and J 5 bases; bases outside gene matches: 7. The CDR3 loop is CARSFGGEAHNEQFF. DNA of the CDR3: TGTGCCAGAAGCTTTGGGGGGGAGGCGCACAATGAGCAGTTCTTC.